The text below deals with one TCR beta chain. The data originate from a study of blood T cell repertoires in COVID-19. Turning to the study itself: The cDNA or gDNA used as material had been derived from T cells, B-cell-depleted T cells, or PBMCs.

Sequenced by immunoSEQ multiplex PCR; TCRdb stores in-frame clones only, minus some. The sample records hundreds of thousands of clones, roughly nine tenths being singletons. Sequencing used peripheral blood. This clonotype was sampled from a woman in her twenties or thirties with COVID-19, enrolled during active disease.

The CDR3 DNA reads TGCGCCAGCAGCTACAGCTATGAGCAGTTCTTC. It translates to CASSYSYEQFF. This chain joins TRBV4-1 and TRBJ2-1; D call uncertain. This CDR3 region has 11 residues. Germline V gives CDR1 MGHRA, CDR2 YSYEKL. Trimming removed 5 bases at V and 8 bases at J, with 7 bases between.